This T cell receptor (beta chain) appears in the sequencing data of a study of CD8+CD57+ T cells in acquired aplastic anemia. Study outcomes and limitations: No significant patient-versus-control difference appeared in CD8+ Simpson's diversity.

Investigators profiled TCR beta VDJ and CDR3 from genomic DNA template. TCRdb called the reads again in MiXCR, with one record for every CDR3 protein. This table holds about 220,000 distinct CDR3 sequences, roughly 33% found once. Many counts were recorded for this clonotype. Its specificity is unknown. The trim removed 5 bases at V and 7 bases at J, leaving 9 bases unmatched. The CDR3 consists of 14 residues. Germline CDR1 reads LNHDA; CDR2 reads SQIVND (reference sequence). The chain couples TRBV19 to TRBJ1-2; 8 nucleotides agree with TRBD1. Sequenced input: sorted CD4+, CD8+, or CD8+CD57+ T cells (not recorded which) from PBMCs. The source is a human donor in good health, serving as a control. CDR3 region: CASSVSGGAVGYTF. The CDR3 nucleotides read TGTGCCAGTAGTGTGTCAGGGGGCGCGGTTGGCTACACCTTC.